The present T cell receptor (beta chain) was sequenced within a study of identical twins. TCRdb reanalysed the 5' RACE reads using MiXCR and keeps one entry per CDR3 protein. The sample holds around 570,000 distinct CDR3 sequences, approximately 10% seen once. The germline V gene has CDR1 SEHNR and CDR2 FQNEAQ (reference sequence). The CDR3 is 17 residues long. V lost 1 base and J lost 4; bases outside the gene matches: 7. This sample also belongs to another study, concerning yellow fever vaccine responses in identical twins.

J is TRBJ2-3 and V is TRBV7-9; 11 nucleotides line up with TRBD2. The sequence was obtained from a young woman in good health. What was sequenced was PBMCs. Here the CDR3 reads CASSLGSLAGVPDTQYF. Written as DNA, the CDR3 is TGTGCCAGCAGCTTAGGTTCACTAGCGGGAGTTCCAGATACGCAGTATTTT.